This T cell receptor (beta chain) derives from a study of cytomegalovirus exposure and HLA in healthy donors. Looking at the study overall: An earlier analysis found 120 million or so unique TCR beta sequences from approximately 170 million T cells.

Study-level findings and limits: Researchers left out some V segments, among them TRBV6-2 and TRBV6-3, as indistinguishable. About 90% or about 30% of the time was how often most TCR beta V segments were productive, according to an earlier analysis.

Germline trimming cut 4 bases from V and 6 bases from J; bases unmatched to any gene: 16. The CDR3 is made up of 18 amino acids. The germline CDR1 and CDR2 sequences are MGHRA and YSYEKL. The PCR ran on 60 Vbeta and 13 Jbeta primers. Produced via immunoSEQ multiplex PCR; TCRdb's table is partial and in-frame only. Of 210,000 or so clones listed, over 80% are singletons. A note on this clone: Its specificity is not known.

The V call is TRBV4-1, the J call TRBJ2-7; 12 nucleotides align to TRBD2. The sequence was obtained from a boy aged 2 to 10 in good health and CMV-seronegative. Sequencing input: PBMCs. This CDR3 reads CASSPYGGLAGISSEQYF. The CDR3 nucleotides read TGCGCCAGCAGCCCCTACGGAGGACTAGCGGGAATTTCGAGCGAGCAGTACTTC.